This T cell receptor (beta chain) came from a study of CD8 T cells in Susac syndrome. Reverse transcription used roughly 0.5 to 1 ug RNA and random hexamers. With immunoSEQ multiplex PCR, TCR beta CDR3 was amplified across 54 Vbeta and 13 Jbeta. TCRdb redid the calling of the immunoSEQ multiplex PCR reads with MiXCR, one entry per CDR3 protein. The table records fewer than 250,000 distinct CDR3 sequences, about 93% of them present only once. V shed 3 bases, J shed 2 bases, and the junction held 6 bases outside the gene matches. This CDR3 has 15 residues. Looked up from germline, CDR1 is SEHNR and CDR2 is FQNEAQ (reference sequence). TCR beta was sequenced from blood CD8+ and CD4+ T cells. Relapsing-remitting disease, either stable or active, was present in the multiple sclerosis controls, who were treatment-naive patients. TEMRA cells were enriched by FACS, and CD4+ and CD8+ T cells were negatively isolated.

The receptor's source is a human donor with multiple sclerosis. The chain uses TRBV7-9 and TRBJ2-5, with 7 bases lining up with TRBD2. The sequenced sample was CD8+ T cells from PBMCs. This CDR3 reads CASSFPGGRQETQYF. CDR3 coding DNA: TGTGCCAGCAGCTTTCCGGGAGGTCGGCAAGAGACCCAGTACTTC. Complete variable domain (other parts from reference TRBV7-9 and TRBJ2-5): DTGVSQNPRHKITKRGQNVTFRCDPISEHNRLYWYRQTLGQGPEFLTYFQNEAQLEKSRLLSDRFSAERPKGSFSTLEIQRTEQGDSAMYLCASSFPGGRQETQYFGPGTRLLVL.